This T cell receptor beta chain was captured in a study of blood T cells in healthy people across ages. The table lists this clonotype with a count of one. Unmatched junction bases numbered 2, after V lost 1 base and J lost 0 bases. The length of the CDR3 is 15 residues. Germline loops: CDR1 DFQATT, CDR2 SNEGSKA (reference sequence). A second PCR, run for about 7 to 11 cycles, used a sample-barcoded 5' primer plus a J-beta primer mix. One entry per CDR3 protein results from TCRdb running MiXCR on the 5' RACE reads. The repertoire includes 550,000 to 700,000 distinct CDR3 sequences, approximately 27% of them detected once, and 18% sits in the top ten.

The specimen was blood. The chain joins TRBV20-1 to TRBJ2-4, with 8 bases that match TRBD2. This receptor was taken from a woman in her sixties or seventies in good health. DNA for the CDR3: TGCAGTGCTAGAGCAGCGGGGGAAGCCAAAAACATTCAGTACTTC. Translating gives CSARAAGEAKNIQYF.